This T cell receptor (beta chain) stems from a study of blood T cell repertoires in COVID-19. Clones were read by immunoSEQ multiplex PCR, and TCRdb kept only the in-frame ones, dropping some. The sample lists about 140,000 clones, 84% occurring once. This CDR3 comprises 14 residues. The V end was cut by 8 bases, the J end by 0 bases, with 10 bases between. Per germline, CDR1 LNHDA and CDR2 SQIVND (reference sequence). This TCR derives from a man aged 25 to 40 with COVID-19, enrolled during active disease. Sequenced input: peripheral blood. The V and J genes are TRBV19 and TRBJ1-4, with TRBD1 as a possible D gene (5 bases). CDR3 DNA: TGTGCCAGTCGGGACTCTGCAACTAATGAAAAACTGTTTTTT. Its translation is CASRDSATNEKLFF.